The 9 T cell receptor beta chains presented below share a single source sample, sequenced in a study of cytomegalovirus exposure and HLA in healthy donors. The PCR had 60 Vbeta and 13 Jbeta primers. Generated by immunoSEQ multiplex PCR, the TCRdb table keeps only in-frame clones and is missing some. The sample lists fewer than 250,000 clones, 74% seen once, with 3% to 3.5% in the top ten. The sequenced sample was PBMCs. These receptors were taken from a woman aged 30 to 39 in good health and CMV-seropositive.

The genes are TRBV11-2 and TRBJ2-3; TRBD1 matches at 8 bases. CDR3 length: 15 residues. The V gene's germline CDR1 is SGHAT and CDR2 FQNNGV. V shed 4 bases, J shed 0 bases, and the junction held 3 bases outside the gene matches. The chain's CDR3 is CASSSYRGSTDTQYF. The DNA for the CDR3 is TGTGCCAGCAGCTCATACAGGGGGAGCACAGATACGCAGTATTTT.

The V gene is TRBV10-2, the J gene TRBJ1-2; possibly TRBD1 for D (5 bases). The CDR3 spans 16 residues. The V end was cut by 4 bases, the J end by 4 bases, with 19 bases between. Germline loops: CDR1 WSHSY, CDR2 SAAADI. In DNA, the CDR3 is TGCGCCAGCAGTGGGGACTTCTCCGGGACGGGCTATGGCTACACCTTC. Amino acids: CASSGDFSGTGYGYTF.

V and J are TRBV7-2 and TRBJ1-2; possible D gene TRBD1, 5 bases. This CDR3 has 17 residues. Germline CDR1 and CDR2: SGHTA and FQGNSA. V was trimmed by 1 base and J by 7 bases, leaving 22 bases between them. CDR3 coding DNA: TGTGCCAGCAGCTTAGGCCCTCGGGGGGAAAAGTCTTCTGGCTACACCTTC. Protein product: CASSLGPRGEKSSGYTF. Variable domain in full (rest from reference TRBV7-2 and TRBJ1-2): GAGVSQSPSNKVTEKGKDVELRCDPISGHTALYWYRQSLGQGLEFLIYFQGNSAPDKSGLPSDRFSAERTGGSVSTLTIQRTQQEDSAVYLCASSLGPRGEKSSGYTFGSGTRLTVV.

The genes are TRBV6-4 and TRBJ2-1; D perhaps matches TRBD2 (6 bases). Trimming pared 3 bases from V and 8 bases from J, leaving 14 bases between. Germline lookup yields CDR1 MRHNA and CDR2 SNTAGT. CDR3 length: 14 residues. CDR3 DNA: TGTGCCAGCAGTGAAGGAGGGCCCATCCATGAGCAGTTCTTC. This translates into CASSEGGPIHEQFF.

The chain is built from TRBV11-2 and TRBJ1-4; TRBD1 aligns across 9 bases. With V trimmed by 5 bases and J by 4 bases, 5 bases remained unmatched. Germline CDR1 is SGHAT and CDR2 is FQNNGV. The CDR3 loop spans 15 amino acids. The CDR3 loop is CASSLGQGYNEKLFF. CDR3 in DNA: TGTGCCAGCAGCCTTGGACAGGGGTATAATGAAAAACTGTTTTTT. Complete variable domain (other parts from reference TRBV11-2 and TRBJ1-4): EAGVAQSPRYKIIEKRQSVAFWCNPISGHATLYWYQQILGQGPKLLIQFQNNGVVDDSQLPKDRFSAERLKGVDSTLKIQPAKLEDSAVYLCASSLGQGYNEKLFFGSGTQLSVL.

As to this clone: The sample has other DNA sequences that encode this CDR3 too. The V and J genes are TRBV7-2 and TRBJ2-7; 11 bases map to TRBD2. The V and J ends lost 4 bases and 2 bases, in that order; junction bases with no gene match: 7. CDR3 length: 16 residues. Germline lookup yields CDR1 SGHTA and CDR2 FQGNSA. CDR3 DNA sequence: TGTGCCAGCAGCTCGTTAGCGGGAGGGCCCCCCTACGAGCAGTACTTC. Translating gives CASSSLAGGPPYEQYF.

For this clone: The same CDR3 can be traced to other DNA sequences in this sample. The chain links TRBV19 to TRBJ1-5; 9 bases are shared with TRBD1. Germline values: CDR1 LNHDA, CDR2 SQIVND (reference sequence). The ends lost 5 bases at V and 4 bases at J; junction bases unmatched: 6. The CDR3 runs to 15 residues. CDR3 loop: CASSPGQGSNQPQHF. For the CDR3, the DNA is TGTGCCAGTAGTCCTGGACAGGGGTCAAATCAGCCCCAGCATTTT.

CDR3 loop: CASSLRAETTRGSTEAFF. DNA for the CDR3: TGCGCCAGCAGCTTAAGAGCGGAGACCACCCGAGGAAGCACTGAAGCTTTCTTT. The V and J genes are TRBV5-1 and TRBJ1-1, with D unresolved. V was cut by 2 bases and J by 4 bases, with 24 bases left in between. Germline-derived CDR1 and CDR2 are SGHRS and YFSETQ. There are 18 residues in the CDR3.

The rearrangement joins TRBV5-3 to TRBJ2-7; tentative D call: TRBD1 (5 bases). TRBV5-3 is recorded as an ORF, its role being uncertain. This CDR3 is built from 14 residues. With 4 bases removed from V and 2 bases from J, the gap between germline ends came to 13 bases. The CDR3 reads CARSPQVTTYEQYF. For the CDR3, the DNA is TGTGCCAGAAGCCCACAGGTGACCACCTACGAGCAGTACTTC.